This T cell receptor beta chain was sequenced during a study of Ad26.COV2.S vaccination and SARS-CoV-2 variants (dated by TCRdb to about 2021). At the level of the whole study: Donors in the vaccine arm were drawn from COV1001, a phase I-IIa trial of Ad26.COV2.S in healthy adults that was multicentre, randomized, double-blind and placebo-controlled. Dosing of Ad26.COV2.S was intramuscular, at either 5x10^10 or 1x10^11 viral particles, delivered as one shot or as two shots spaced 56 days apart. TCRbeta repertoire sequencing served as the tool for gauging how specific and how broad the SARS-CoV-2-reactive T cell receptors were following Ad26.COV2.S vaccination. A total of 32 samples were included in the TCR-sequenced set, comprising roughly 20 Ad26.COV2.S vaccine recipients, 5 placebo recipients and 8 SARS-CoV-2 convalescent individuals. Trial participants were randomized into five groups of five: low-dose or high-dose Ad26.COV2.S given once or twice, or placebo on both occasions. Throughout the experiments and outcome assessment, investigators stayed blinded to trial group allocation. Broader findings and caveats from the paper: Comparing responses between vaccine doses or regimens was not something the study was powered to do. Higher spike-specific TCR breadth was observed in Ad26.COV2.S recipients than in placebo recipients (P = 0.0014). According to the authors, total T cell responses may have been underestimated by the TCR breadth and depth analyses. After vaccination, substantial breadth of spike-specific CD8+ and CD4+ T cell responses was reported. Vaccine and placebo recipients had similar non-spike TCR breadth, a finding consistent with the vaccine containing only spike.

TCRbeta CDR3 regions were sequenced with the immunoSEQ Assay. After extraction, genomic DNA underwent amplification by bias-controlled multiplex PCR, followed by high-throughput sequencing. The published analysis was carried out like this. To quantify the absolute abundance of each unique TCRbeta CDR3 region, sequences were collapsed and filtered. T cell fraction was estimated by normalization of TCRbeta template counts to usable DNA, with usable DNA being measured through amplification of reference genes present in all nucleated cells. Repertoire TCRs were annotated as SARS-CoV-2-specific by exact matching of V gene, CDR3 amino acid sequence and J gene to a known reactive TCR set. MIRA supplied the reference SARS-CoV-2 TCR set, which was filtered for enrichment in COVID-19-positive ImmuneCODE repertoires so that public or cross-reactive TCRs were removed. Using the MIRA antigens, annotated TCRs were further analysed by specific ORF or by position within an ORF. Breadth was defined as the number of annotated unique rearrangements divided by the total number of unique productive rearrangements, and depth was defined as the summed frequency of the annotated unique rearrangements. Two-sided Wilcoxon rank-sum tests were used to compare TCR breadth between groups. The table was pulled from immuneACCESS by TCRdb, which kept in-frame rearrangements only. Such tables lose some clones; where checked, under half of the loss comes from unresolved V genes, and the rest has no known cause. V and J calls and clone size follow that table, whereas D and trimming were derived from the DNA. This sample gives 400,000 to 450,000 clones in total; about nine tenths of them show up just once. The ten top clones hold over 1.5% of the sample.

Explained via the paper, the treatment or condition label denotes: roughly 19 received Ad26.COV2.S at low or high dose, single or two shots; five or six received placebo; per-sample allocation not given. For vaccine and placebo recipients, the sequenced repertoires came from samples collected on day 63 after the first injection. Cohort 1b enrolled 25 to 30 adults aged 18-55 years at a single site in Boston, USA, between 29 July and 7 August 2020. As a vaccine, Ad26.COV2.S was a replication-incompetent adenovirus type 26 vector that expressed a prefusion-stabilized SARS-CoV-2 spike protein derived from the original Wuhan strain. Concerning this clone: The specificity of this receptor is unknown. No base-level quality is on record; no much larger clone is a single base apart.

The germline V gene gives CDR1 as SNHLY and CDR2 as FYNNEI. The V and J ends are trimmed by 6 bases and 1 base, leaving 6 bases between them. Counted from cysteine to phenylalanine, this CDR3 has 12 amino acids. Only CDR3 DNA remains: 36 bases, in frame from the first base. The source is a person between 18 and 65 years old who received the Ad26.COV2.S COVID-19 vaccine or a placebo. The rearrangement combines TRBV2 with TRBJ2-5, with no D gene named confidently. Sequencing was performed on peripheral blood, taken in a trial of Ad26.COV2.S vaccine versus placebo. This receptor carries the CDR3 CASSRAQETQYF. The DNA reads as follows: TGTGCCAGCAGCCGGGCCCAAGAGACCCAGTACTTC.